This T cell receptor (beta chain) derives from a study of Graves' ophthalmopathy and Graves' hyperthyroidism. Amplification of TCR beta CDR3 regions used RNA transcripts. In the first round, RT-PCR was carried out with HTBI primers, and a multiplex PCR formed the second round. TCRdb reprocessed the multiplex PCR reads with MiXCR, giving one entry per CDR3 protein. The table lists about 620,000 distinct CDR3 sequences, about 20% of them singletons, with more than 5.5% in the top ten. V dropped 3 bases and J dropped 3 bases, with 14 bases sitting between them. The germline V gene encodes CDR1 KGHSH and CDR2 LQKENI. This CDR3 spans 15 amino acids.

V usage is TRBV18 and J usage is TRBJ1-1; D is possibly TRBD1 (5 bases). Material: peripheral blood. The TCR originated in a woman aged 18-29 years with stable Graves' hyperthyroidism. Some clones in this sample may be carry-over from other donors' samples. CDR3 sequence: CASSPTGGRHTEAFF. The DNA for the CDR3 is TGTGCCAGCTCACCTACGGGGGGAAGACACACTGAAGCTTTCTTT.